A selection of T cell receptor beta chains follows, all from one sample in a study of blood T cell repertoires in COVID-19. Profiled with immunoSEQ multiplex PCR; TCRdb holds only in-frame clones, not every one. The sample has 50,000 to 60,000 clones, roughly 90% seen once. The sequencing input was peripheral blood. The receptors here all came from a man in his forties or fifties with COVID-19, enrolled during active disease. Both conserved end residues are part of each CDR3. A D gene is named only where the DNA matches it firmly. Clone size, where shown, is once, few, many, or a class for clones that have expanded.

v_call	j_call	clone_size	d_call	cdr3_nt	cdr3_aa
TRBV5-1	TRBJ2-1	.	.	TGCGCCAGCAGCTTGGCCGGGACACCGAATGAGCAGTTCTTC	CASSLAGTPNEQFF
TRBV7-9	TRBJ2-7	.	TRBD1	TGTGCCAGCAGCTCTACAGCCGGGACAGGGGTCTGGGAGCAGTACTTC	CASSSTAGTGVWEQYF
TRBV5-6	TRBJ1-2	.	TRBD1	TGTGCCAGCAGCTTGGACAGGGGGAGCGGCTACACCTTC	CASSLDRGSGYTF
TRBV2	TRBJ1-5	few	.	TGTGCCAGCAGTGTTGAACGAGGCAATCAGCCCCAGCATTTT	CASSVERGNQPQHF
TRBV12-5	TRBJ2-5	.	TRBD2	TGTGCTAGTGCCCCGGGACTAGCGGGGGGGCGTGAGACCCAGTACTTC	CASAPGLAGGRETQYF
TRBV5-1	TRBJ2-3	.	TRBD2	TGCGCCAGCAGCTTGGGGGACTACTACACAGATACGCAGTATTTT	CASSLGDYYTDTQYF
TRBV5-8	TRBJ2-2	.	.	TGTGCCAGCAGCTCCGGGTCGCAAGCGAACACCGGGGAGCTGTTTTTT	CASSSGSQANTGELFF
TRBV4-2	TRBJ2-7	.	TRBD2	TGTGCCAGCAGCCAAGATCCGGCCGGGACTAATACCTACGAGCAGTACTTC	CASSQDPAGTNTYEQYF
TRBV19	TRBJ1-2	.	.	TGTGCCAGTAGCCCGAGCAGGGGCGGCGGTGGCTACACCTTC	CASSPSRGGGGYTF
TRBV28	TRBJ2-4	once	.	TGTGCCAGCAGTTTCGTTTTGCCGGGGGAGGTGTACTTC	CASSFVLPGEVYF
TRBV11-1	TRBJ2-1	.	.	TGTGCCAGCAGCCAAATACTAGCTTCCGGGTGGAATGAGCAGTTCTTC	CASSQILASGWNEQFF
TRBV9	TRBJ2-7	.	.	TGTGCCAGCAGCGTAGGTGGTGACTATTCCTACGAGCAGTACTTC	CASSVGGDYSYEQYF
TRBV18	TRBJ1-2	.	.	TGTGCCAGCTCACCACTCGTGACGGGGGAGTTTGGGGGCTACACCTTC	CASSPLVTGEFGGYTF
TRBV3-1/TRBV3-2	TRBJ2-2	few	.	TGTGCCAGCAGCCAACTCCGAGGGACCGGGGAGCTGTTTTTT	CASSQLRGTGELFF
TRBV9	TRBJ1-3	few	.	TGTGCCAGCAGCGTAGTAGGAAACACCATATATTTT	CASSVVGNTIYF
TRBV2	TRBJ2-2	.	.	TGTGCCAGCAGGAGGGGACAAAACACCGGGGAGCTGTTTTTT	CASRRGQNTGELFF
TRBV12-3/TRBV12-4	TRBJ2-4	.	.	TGTGCCAGCTCCCAGGGCGAAAACATTCAGTACTTC	CASSQGENIQYF
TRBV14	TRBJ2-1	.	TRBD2	TGTGCCAGCAGCCTAGCACGACTAGCGGAAACAAACAATGAGCAGTTCTTC	CASSLARLAETNNEQFF
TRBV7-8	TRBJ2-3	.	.	TGTGCCAGCAGCTCAGACAGGCACACAGATACGCAGTATTTT	CASSSDRHTDTQYF
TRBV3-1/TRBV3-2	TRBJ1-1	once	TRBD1	TGTGCCAGCAGCCCCTGGTTAGGGGGCGAAGGAATGAACACTGAAGCTTTCTTT	CASSPWLGGEGMNTEAFF
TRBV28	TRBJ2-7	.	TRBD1	TGTGCCAGCAGTCCTGGCAGGGGGACCGAGCAGTACTTC	CASSPGRGTEQYF
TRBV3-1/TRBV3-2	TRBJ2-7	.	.	TGTGCCAGCAGCCAAGGGACAGCCAGCTCCTACGAGCAGTACTTC	CASSQGTASSYEQYF
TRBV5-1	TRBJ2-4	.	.	TGCGCCAGCAGCTTGGAGGGGGACATTCAGTACTTC	CASSLEGDIQYF
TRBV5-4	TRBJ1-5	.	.	TGTGCCACTAGACTCTGCAATCAGCCCCAGCATTTT	CATRLCNQPQHF
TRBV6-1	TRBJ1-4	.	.	TGTGCCAGCAGTGAAAGTCCTTTGTTTGTCGTACAGATGACTAATGAAAAACTGTTTTTT	CASSESPLFVVQMTNEKLFF
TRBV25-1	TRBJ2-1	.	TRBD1	TGTGCCAGCGCCGGCGGACAGGGCTACAATGAGCAGTTCTTC	CASAGGQGYNEQFF
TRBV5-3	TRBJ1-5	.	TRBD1	TGTGCCAGAAGCTTGCATAAGGGGGCGGGTGTCGGTCAGCCCCAGCATTTT	CARSLHKGAGVGQPQHF
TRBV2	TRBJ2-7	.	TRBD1	TGTGCCAGCAGTGCCACTAGGACAGGGGGCGAGCAGTACTTC	CASSATRTGGEQYF
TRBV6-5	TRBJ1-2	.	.	TGTGCCAGCAGTTACAGCATAACTAACTATGGCTACACCTTC	CASSYSITNYGYTF
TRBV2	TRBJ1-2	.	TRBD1	TGTGCCAGCAGTGCCGCGGACAGGGGGTTTTATGGCTACACCTTC	CASSAADRGFYGYTF
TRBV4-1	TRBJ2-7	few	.	TGCGCCAGCAGCTTCGAGGATTCCTACGAGCAGTACTTC	CASSFEDSYEQYF
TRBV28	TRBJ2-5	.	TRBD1	TGTGCCAGCAGTTCACCGGGACAGGTGATGACCCAGTACTTC	CASSSPGQVMTQYF
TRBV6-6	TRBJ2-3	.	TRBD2	TGTGCCAGCAGTTCCTTTAGCGGGGGCCTCACAGATACGCAGTATTTT	CASSSFSGGLTDTQYF
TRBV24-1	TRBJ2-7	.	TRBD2	TGTGCCACCCCCGGGACTATTCGCCTTCACGAGCAGTACTTC	CATPGTIRLHEQYF
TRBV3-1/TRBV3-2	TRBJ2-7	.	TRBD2	TGTGCCAGCAGCCAAGGCGCGGGAGCTCACGAGCAGTACTTC	CASSQGAGAHEQYF
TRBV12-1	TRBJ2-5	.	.	TGTGCCAGCAGCCCAGGGACAGGGGACCACGAAGAGACCCAGTACTTC	CASSPGTGDHEETQYF
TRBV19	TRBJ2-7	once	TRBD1	TGTGCCAGTAGTATGAGCTCCCCTTGGACAGGGGGTTCCTACGAGCAGTACTTC	CASSMSSPWTGGSYEQYF
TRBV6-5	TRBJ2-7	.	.	TGTGCCAGCAGTCCCGACAGATACGAGCAGTACTTC	CASSPDRYEQYF
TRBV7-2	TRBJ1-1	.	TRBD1	TGTGCCAGCAGCTTCGACAGGGTAAAAGCTTTCTTT	CASSFDRVKAFF
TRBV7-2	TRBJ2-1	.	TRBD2	TGTGCCAGCAGCTCACTAGCGGGAGGAACCTACAATGAGCAGTTCTTC	CASSSLAGGTYNEQFF
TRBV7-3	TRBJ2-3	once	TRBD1	TGTGCCAGCAGCTTAACAGACAGGGTCGCAGATACGCAGTATTTT	CASSLTDRVADTQYF
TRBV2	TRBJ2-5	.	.	TGTGCCAGCAGTTTTAGCCGGGTGGAGACCCAGTACTTC	CASSFSRVETQYF
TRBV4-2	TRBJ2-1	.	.	TGTGCCAGCAGCCAGGCCGACAGCGCTCCCTACAATGAGCAGTTCTTC	CASSQADSAPYNEQFF
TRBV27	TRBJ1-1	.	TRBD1	TGTGCCAGCAGGGATGGGACAGGGGGAAGTAGAATGAACACTGAAGCTTTCTTT	CASRDGTGGSRMNTEAFF
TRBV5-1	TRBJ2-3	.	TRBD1	TGCGCCAGCAGCTCCCGACAGGGGGGGACAGATACGCAGTATTTT	CASSSRQGGTDTQYF
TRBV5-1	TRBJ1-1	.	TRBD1	TGCGCCAGCAGCTGGGACAGGGAGGGGGTGAACACTGAAGCTTTCTTT	CASSWDREGVNTEAFF
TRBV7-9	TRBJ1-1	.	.	TGTGCCAGCAGCCTGGCCCCTACTGAAGCTTTCTTT	CASSLAPTEAFF
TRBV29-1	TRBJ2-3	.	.	TGCAGCGTAACCGGGAGCACAGATACGCAGTATTTT	CSVTGSTDTQYF
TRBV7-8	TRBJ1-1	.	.	TGTGCCAGCGCGGAGAAGAGAACGAACACTGAAGCTTTCTTT	CASAEKRTNTEAFF
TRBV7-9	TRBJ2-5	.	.	TGTGCCAGCAGCTTAGGGGTAGCGGTACAAGAGACCCAGTACTTC	CASSLGVAVQETQYF
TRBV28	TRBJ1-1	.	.	TGTGCCAGCAGTTTCGGGGAATTGAACACTGAAGCTTTCTTT	CASSFGELNTEAFF
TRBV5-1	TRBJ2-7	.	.	TGCGCCAGCGGCTCCGGACAGTCCCACGAGCAGTACTTC	CASGSGQSHEQYF
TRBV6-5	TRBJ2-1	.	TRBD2	TGTGCCAGCAGCCTTACCGGGGGGGCCCCAAATGAGCAGTTCTTC	CASSLTGGAPNEQFF
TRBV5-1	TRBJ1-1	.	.	TGCGCCAGCAGCTTGGCCGGGTTAACTGAAGCTTTCTTT	CASSLAGLTEAFF
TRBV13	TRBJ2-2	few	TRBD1	TGTGCCAGCAGCCCGTCGACAGGGGGCTATGGTACCGGGGAGCTGTTTTTT	CASSPSTGGYGTGELFF
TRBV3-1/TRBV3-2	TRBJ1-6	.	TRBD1	TGTGCCAGCAGCCGGAACCGGGACAGGTATAATTCACCCCTCCACTTT	CASSRNRDRYNSPLHF
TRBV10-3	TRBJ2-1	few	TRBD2	TGTGCCATCAGCGGACTAGCGGGAGCCTTTTTCGACAATGAGCAGTTCTTC	CAISGLAGAFFDNEQFF